This T cell receptor (beta chain) was recorded in a study of T-cell memory formation after mild COVID-19. This clonotype was picked up a small number of times. Its specificity is unknown. This CDR3 spans 14 amino acids. CDR1 is SGHTA and CDR2 is FQGNSA in the germline V gene. Trimming at V came to 5 bases and at J to 4 bases, leaving 7 bases not matched to a gene. Broader study findings: Second-wave clones with a day 37 peak had unconfirmed SARS-CoV-2 specificity. Shrinking CD4+ clones were chiefly CM and EM; CD8+ ones were chiefly EMRA.

Barcoded TCR alpha and TCR beta cDNA libraries with UMIs came from 5'RACE using constant-segment primers. Each CDR3 protein gets one entry after TCRdb re-called the 5' RACE reads with MiXCR. The sample lists under 450,000 distinct CDR3 sequences; more than 20% were seen once. The chain recombines TRBV7-2 with TRBJ2-5; 7 bases line up with TRBD1. The clonotype was recovered from a young man who had mild COVID-19 (a few samples of this study predate the infection). Cell type and time point are not known. What was sequenced was PBMCs or a T cell subset sorted from them (not recorded which). This CDR3 reads CASSPGQVRETQYF. DNA for the CDR3: TGTGCCAGCAGCCCAGGACAGGTCCGAGAGACCCAGTACTTC. Drawing the rest from reference TRBV7-2 and TRBJ2-5, the complete variable domain is GAGVSQSPSNKVTEKGKDVELRCDPISGHTALYWYRQSLGQGLEFLIYFQGNSAPDKSGLPSDRFSAERTGGSVSTLTIQRTQQEDSAVYLCASSPGQVRETQYFGPGTRLLVL.